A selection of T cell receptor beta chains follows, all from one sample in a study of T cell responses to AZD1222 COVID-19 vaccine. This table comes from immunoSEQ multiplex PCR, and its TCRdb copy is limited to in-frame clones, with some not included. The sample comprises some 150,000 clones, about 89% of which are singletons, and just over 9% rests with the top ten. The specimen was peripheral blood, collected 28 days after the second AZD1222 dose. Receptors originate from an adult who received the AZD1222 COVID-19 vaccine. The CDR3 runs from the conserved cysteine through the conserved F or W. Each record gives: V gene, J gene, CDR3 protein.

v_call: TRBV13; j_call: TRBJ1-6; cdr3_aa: CASSLARGPPLHF
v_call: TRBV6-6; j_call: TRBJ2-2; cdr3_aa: CASRPGTLTGELFF
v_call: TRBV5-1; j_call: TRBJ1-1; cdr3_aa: CASSETGLYTEAFF
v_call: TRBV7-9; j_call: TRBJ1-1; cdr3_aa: CASSRTGNTEAFF
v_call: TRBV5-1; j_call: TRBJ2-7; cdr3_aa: CASSLQSSGINEQYF
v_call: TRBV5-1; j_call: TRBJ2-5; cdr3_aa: CASSTQGRQETQYF
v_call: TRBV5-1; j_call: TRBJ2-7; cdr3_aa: CASSLGSGQPYEQYF
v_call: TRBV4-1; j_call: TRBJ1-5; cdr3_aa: CASSPRFFQPQHF
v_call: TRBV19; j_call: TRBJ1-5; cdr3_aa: CASNRDRDNQPQHF
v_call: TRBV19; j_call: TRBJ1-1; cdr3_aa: CASTLRAGMNTEAFF
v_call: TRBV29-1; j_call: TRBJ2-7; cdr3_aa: CSVKIVGDSYEQYF
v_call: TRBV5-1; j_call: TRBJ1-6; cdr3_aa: CASSLSGLGRSPLHF
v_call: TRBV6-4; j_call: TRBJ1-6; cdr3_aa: CASNRGTGNSPLHF
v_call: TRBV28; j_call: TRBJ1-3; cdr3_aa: CASIDRSSGNTIYF
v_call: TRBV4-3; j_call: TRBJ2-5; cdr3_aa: CASSQALGGEETQYF
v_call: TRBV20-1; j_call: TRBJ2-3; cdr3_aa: CSASSGIALSTDTQYF
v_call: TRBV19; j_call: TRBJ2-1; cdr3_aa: CASIGLLYQSYNEQFF
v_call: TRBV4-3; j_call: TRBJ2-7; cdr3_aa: CASSQGSMREQYF
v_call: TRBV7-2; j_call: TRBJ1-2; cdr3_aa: CASSQRTGGNYGYTF
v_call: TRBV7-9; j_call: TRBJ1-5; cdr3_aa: CASSLGPNQPQHF
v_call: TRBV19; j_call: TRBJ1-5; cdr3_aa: CASIFGTGPPYSNQPQHF
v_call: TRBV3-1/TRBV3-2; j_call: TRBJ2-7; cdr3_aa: CASSQLDSGRQYF
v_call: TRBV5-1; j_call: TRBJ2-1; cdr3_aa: CASSGLAGGDNEQFF
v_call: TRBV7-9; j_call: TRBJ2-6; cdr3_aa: CASSRAGANVLTF
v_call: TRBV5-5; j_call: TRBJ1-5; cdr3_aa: CASSLDSQPQPQHF
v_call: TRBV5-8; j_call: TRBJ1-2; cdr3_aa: CASTLDPLRAQVNYGYTF
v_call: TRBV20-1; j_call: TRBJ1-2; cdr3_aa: CSATPGTGYTF
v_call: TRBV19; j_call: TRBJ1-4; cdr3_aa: CASSRHGTAQNEKLFF
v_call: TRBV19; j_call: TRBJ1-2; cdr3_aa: CASSPRDSGANYGYTF
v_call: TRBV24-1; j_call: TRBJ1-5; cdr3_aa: CATSDLSGNQPQHF
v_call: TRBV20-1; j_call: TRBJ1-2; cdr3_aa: CSAPWTNGYTF
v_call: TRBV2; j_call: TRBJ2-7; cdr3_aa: CASKNFLAGTYEQYF
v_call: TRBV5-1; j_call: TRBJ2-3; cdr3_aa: CASSFEGATDTQYF
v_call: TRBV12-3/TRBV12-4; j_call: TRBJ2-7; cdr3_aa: CASRSRDTKEEYF
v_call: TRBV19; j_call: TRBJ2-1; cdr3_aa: CASSISFHGNEQFF
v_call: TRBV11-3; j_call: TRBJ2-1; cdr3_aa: CASSSLARNEQFF
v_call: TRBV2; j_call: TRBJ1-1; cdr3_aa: CASSEQPNTEAFF
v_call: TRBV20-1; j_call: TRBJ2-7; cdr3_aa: CSASGGGGRTSAWEQYF
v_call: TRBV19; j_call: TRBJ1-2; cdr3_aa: CASSLRQVSYGYTF
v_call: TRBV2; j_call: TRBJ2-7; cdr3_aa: CASSEGRGSVYEQYF
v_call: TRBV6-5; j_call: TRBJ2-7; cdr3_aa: CASSLAAGGTEQYF
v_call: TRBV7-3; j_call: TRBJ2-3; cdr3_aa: CASSYAGGVDTQYF
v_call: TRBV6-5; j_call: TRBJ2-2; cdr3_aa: CASSRGSNTGELFF
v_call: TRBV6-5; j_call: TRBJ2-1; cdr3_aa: CASSSRGSAGEQFF
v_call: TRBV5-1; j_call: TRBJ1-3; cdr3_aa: CASSADRGHGSAGNTIYF
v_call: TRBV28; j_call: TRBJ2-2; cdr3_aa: CASSFISSTGELFF
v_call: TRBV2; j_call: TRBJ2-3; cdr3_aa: CASNLSTDTQYF
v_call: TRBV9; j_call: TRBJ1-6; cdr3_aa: CASSEGPTYNSPLHF
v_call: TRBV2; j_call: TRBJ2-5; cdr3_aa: CASRSRGQETQYF
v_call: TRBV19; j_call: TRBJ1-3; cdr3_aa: CASSRNRDSGNTIYF
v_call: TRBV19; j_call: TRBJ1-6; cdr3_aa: CASRKSGTENSPLHF
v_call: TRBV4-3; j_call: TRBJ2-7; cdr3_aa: CASSQPPPGEGFHEQYF
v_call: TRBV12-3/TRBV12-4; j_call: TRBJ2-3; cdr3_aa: CASSPTGTDTQYF
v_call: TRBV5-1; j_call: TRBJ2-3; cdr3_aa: CASSLEQGNTDTQYF